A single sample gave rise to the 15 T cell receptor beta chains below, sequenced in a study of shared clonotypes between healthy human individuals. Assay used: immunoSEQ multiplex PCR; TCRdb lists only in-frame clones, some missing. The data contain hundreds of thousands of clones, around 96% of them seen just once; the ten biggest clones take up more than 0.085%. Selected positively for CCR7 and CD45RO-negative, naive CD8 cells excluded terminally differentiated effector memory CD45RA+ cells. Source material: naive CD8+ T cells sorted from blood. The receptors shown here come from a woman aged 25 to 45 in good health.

CDR3 sequence reads: CASSPTSFVEQFF. In nucleotides, the CDR3 is TGTGCCAGCAGCCCGACTAGTTTTGTTGAGCAGTTCTTC. This chain links TRBV27 with TRBJ2-1; D might be TRBD2 (6 bases). Trimming shortened V by 6 bases and J by 9 bases, and 15 bases separated the two germline ends. The CDR3 consists of 13 residues. Per germline, CDR1 MNHEY and CDR2 SMNVEV (reference sequence).

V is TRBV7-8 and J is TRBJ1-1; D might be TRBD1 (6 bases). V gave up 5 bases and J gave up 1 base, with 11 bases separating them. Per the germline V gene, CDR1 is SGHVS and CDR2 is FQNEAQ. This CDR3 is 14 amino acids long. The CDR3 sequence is CASSEGGENTEAFF. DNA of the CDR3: TGTGCCAGCAGCGAGGGGGGGGAGAACACTGAAGCTTTCTTT.

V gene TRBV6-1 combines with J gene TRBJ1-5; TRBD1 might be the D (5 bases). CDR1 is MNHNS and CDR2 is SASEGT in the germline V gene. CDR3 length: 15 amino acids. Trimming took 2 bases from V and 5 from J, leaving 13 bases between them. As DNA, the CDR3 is TGTGCCAGCAGTGAACCGCGGGGGGGTTATCAGCCCCAGCATTTT. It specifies CASSEPRGGYQPQHF.

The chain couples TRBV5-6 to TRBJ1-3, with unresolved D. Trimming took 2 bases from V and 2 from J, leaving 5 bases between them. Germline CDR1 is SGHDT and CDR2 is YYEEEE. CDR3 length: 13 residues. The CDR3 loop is CASSFGAGNTIYF. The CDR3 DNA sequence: TGTGCCAGCAGCTTCGGGGCTGGAAACACCATATATTTT.

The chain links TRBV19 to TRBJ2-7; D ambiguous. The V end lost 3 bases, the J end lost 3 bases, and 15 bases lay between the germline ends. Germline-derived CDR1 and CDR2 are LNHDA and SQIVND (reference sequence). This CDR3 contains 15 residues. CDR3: CASSIVALGNYEQYF. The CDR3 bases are TGTGCCAGTAGTATTGTAGCACTGGGGAACTACGAGCAGTACTTC.

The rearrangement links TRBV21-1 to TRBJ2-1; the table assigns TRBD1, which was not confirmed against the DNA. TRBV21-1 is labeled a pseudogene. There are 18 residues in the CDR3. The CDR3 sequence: CASSKVDVEDRTYNEQFF. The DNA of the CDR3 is TGTGCCAGCAGCAAAGTAGACGTGGAGGACAGGACATACAATGAGCAGTTCTTC.

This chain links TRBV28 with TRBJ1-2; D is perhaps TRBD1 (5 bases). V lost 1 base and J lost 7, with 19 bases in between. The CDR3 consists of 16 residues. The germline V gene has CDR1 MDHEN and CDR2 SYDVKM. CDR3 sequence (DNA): TGTGCCAGCAGTTTATCAGCAGGAGGGACCTATGTTGGCTACACCTTC. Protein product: CASSLSAGGTYVGYTF.

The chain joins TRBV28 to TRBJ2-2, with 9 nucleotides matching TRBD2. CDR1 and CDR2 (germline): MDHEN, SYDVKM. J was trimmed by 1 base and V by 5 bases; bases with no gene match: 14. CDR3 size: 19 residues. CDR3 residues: CASSPLALAGRMNTGELFF. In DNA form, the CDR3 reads TGTGCCAGCAGTCCCCTCGCCCTAGCGGGGCGGATGAACACCGGGGAGCTGTTTTTT.

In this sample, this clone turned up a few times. CDR3 protein: CASRGLGGTGELFF. The CDR3 DNA reads as TGTGCCAGCAGAGGTCTCGGGGGGACCGGGGAGCTGTTTTTT. The chain links TRBV6-5 to TRBJ2-2, with 7 bases fitting TRBD2. CDR3 length: 14 amino acids. The J segment lost 5 bases and the V segment lost 6 bases, leaving 6 bases of the junction unmatched. In germline, CDR1 is MNHEY, CDR2 SVGAGI.

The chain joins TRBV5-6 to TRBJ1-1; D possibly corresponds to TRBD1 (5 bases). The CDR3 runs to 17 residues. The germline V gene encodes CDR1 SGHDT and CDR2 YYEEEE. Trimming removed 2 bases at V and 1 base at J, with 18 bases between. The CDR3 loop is CASSFLGGGAPNTEAFF. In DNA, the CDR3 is TGTGCCAGCAGCTTCTTAGGAGGCGGGGCCCCGAACACTGAAGCTTTCTTT.

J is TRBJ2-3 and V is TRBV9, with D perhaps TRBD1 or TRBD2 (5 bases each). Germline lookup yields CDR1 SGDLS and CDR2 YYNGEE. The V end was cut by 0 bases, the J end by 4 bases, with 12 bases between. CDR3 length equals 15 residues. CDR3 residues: CASSVEGGGSDTQYF. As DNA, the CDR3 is TGTGCCAGCAGCGTAGAGGGTGGGGGTTCAGATACGCAGTATTTT.

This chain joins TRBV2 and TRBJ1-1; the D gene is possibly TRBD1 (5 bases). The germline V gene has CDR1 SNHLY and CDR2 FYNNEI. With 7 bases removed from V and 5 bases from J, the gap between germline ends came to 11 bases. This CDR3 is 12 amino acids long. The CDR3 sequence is CASIGGYTEAFF. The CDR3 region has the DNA TGTGCCAGCATTGGGGGTTATACTGAAGCTTTCTTT.

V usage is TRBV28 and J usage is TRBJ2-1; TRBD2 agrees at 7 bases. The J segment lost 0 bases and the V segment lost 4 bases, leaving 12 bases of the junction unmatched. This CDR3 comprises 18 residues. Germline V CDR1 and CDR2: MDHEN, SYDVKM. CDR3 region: CASSSMILAPSSYNEQFF. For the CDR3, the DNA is TGTGCCAGCAGTTCCATGATACTAGCGCCGAGCTCCTACAATGAGCAGTTCTTC.

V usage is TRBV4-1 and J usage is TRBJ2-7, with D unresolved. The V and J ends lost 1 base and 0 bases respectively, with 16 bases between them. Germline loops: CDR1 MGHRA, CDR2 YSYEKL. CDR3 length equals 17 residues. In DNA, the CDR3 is TGCGCCAGCAGCCAAGGTGGGCACGGCCGGAGCTCCTACGAGCAGTACTTC. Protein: CASSQGGHGRSSYEQYF.

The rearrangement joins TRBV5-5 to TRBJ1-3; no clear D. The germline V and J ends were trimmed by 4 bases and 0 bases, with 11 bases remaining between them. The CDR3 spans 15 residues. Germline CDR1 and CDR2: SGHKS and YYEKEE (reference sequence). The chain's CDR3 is CASSVGLSSGNTIYF. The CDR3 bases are TGTGCCAGCAGCGTAGGACTGAGCTCTGGAAACACCATATATTTT.